This TCR beta chain was recorded in a study of cytomegalovirus exposure and HLA in healthy donors. Study-level information: A prior study identified roughly 110 million unique TCR beta sequences from 200 million or so T cells.

Healthy bone marrow donors made up the donor group. PCR primers comprised 60 Vbeta and 13 Jbeta primers. Method: immunoSEQ multiplex PCR; TCRdb's copy keeps in-frame clones and lacks some. In the table there are roughly 240,000 clones, over 80% of which are singletons. Study-wide findings and caveats: Accurate prediction of HLA-A and HLA-B alleles (for most subjects) was reportedly achieved from TCR beta sequences. Another analysis was done later, and it associated over 15,000 TCR beta sequences with HLA alleles at 0.05 false discovery rate.

Concerning this clone itself: Its antigen is as yet unknown. Relative to the germline gene, one junction end is altered; a read error may explain this.

The TCR sequence derives from a woman in her forties in good health and CMV-seropositive. Sequenced input: PBMCs.

The CDR3 nucleotides read TGTTCCAGCAGCCGAGACAGGGTGGGGGGCTACACCTTC. Translation gives CSSSRDRVGGYTF. V gene TRBV7-9 combines with J gene TRBJ1-2; 7 bases match TRBD1. Per the germline V gene, CDR1 is SEHNR and CDR2 is FQNEAQ (reference sequence). CDR3 size: 13 residues. The entire variable domain, with the rest obtained from reference TRBV7-9 and TRBJ1-2, is as follows: DTGVSQNPRHKITKRGQNVTFRCDPISEHNRLYWYRQTLGQGPEFLTYFQNEAQLEKSRLLSDRFSAERPKGSFSTLEIQRTEQGDSAMYLCSSSRDRVGGYTFGSGTRLTVV.